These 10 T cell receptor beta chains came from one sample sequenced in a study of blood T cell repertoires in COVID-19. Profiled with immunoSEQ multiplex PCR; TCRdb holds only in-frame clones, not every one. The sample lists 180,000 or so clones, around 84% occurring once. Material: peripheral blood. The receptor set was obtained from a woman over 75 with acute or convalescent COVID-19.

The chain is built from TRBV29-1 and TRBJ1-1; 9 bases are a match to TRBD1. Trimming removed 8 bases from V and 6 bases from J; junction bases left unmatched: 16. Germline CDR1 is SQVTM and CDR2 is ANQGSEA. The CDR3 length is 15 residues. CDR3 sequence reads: CSSSSGTGWDSEAFF. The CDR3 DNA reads TGCAGCAGCAGTAGCGGGACAGGGTGGGATTCTGAAGCTTTCTTT.

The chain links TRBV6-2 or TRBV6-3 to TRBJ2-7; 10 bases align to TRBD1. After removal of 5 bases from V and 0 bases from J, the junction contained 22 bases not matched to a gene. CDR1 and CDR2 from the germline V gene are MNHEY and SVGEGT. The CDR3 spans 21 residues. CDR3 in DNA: TGTGCCAGCAGTCAAACCACCGGGACAGGGGTTTCACGTGGGTCCTCCTACGAGCAGTACTTC. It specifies CASSQTTGTGVSRGSSYEQYF.

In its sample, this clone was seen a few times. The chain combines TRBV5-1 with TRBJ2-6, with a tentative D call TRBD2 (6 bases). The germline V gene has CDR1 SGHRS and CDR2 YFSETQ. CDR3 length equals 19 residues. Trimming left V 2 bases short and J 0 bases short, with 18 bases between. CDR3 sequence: CASSLSEAGSFSGANVLTF. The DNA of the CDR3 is TGCGCCAGCAGCTTAAGTGAAGCGGGCTCCTTCTCTGGGGCCAACGTCCTGACTTTC.

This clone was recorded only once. In DNA form, the CDR3 reads TGTGCCAGCAGCCAAGCATACCTCTTTAGCTCTGGGGCCAACGTCCTGACTTTC. Protein: CASSQAYLFSSGANVLTF. The V and J genes are TRBV14 and TRBJ2-6, with unresolved D. Trimming pared 1 base from V and 0 bases from J, leaving 13 bases between. From germline, CDR1 is SGHDN and CDR2 FVKESK. CDR3 length: 18 residues.

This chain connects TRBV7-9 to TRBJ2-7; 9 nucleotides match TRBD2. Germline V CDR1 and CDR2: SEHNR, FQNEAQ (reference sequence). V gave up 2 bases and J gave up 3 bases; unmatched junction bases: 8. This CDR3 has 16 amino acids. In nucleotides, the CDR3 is TGTGCCAGCAGCTTACGGGGGACTAGCTCCTACTACGAGCAGTACTTC. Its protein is CASSLRGTSSYYEQYF. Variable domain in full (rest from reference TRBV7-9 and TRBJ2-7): DTGVSQNPRHKITKRGQNVTFRCDPISEHNRLYWYRQTLGQGPEFLTYFQNEAQLEKSRLLSDRFSAERPKGSFSTLEIQRTEQGDSAMYLCASSLRGTSSYYEQYFGPGTRLTVT.

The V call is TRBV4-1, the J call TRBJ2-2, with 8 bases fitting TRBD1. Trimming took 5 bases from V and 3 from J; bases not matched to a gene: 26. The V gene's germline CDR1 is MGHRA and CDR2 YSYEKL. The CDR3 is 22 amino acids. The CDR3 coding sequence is TGCGCCAGCAGCTATCCTTCGGTTGAGCGGATGCGTCAGGGGGCCCACACCGGGGAGCTGTTTTTT. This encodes CASSYPSVERMRQGAHTGELFF.

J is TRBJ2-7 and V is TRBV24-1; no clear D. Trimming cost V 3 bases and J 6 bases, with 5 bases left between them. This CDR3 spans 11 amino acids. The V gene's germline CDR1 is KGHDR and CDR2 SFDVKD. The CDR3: CATSDSSEQYF. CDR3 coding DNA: TGTGCCACCAGTGATAGTAGCGAGCAGTACTTC.

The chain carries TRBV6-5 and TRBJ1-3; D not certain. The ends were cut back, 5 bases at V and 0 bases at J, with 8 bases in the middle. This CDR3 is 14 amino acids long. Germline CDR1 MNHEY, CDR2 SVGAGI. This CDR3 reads CASSTRVSGNTIYF. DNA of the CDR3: TGTGCCAGCAGTACCCGGGTCTCTGGAAACACCATATATTTT.

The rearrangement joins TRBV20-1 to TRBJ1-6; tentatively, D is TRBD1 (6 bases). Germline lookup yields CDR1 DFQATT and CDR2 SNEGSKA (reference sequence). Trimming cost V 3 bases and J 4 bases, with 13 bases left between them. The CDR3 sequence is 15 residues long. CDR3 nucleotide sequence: TGCAGTGCTAGTGTAGGGGGACCTTATAATTCACCCCTCCACTTT. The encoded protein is CSASVGGPYNSPLHF.

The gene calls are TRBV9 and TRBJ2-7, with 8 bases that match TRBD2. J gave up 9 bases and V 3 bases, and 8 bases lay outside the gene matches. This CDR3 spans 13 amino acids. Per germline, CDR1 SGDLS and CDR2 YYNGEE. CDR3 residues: CASSARQRETQYF. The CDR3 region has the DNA TGTGCCAGCAGCGCCCGACAGCGGGAGACGCAGTACTTC.